A selection of T cell receptor beta chains follows, all from one sample in a study of cytomegalovirus exposure and HLA in healthy donors. Some clones are missing from TCRdb's copy, which holds only in-frame ones; the method was immunoSEQ multiplex PCR. The sample lists some 140,000 clones, about three quarters occurring once. Source material: PBMCs. The origin of the receptors is a male donor in good health and CMV-seropositive. The CDR3 runs from the conserved cysteine through the conserved F or W. The order of the fields is D gene, clone size, J gene, V gene, CDR3 DNA, CDR3 protein. A D gene is named only where the DNA matches it firmly. Size is omitted from some rows. Given values are once, few, many or a class for expanded clones.

d_gene: TRBD2
abundance: few
j_gene: TRBJ2-1
v_gene: TRBV29-1
CDR3nt: TGCAGCGTTGAAGATCTAAGGACTAGCGGGTTGCATGAGCAGTTCTTC
CDR3aa: CSVEDLRTSGLHEQFF

d_gene: TRBD2
abundance: -
j_gene: TRBJ2-1
v_gene: TRBV5-4
CDR3nt: TGTGCCCGCAGCATCGATGGCGGGGGGGCAGCTTCTGAGCAGTTCTTC
CDR3aa: CARSIDGGGAASEQFF

d_gene: TRBD1
abundance: once
j_gene: TRBJ1-2
v_gene: TRBV27
CDR3nt: TGTGCCAGCAGAGAGACCGGGACAGGGCTAATCTATGGCTACACCTTC
CDR3aa: CASRETGTGLIYGYTF

d_gene: TRBD1
abundance: -
j_gene: TRBJ2-4
v_gene: TRBV27
CDR3nt: TGTGCCAGCAGCCTTACAGGGGGCAGTTACATTCAGTACTTC
CDR3aa: CASSLTGGSYIQYF

d_gene: TRBD2
abundance: once
j_gene: TRBJ2-7
v_gene: TRBV4-1
CDR3nt: TGCGCCAGCAGCCAAGGGGTAATAGCGGGGAACCCCTACGAGCAGTACTTC
CDR3aa: CASSQGVIAGNPYEQYF

d_gene: -
abundance: -
j_gene: TRBJ1-2
v_gene: TRBV25-1
CDR3nt: TGTGCCAGCAGTCAAAGGACCGGGGTTAGGGGCTACACCTTC
CDR3aa: CASSQRTGVRGYTF

d_gene: TRBD1
abundance: -
j_gene: TRBJ1-5
v_gene: TRBV7-6
CDR3nt: TGTGCCAGCAGCTTGGGACAGGGGGAGCAGCCCCAGCATTTT
CDR3aa: CASSLGQGEQPQHF

d_gene: -
abundance: -
j_gene: TRBJ2-7
v_gene: TRBV5-6
CDR3nt: TGTGCCAGCAGCTCAGGGTCCGAGCAGTACTTC
CDR3aa: CASSSGSEQYF

d_gene: -
abundance: -
j_gene: TRBJ2-7
v_gene: TRBV25-1
CDR3nt: TGTGCCAGCACCCCCGGACAGAACGAGCAATACTTC
CDR3aa: CASTPGQNEQYF

d_gene: TRBD1
abundance: -
j_gene: TRBJ2-5
v_gene: TRBV7-6
CDR3nt: TGTGCCAGCAGCTCTTCGACAGGGTGGGAGACCCAGTACTTC
CDR3aa: CASSSSTGWETQYF

d_gene: TRBD2
abundance: -
j_gene: TRBJ2-1
v_gene: TRBV9
CDR3nt: TGTGCCAGCAGCGTGGGGAGGGCTCTCCGGGGGGATGAGCAGTTCTTC
CDR3aa: CASSVGRALRGDEQFF

d_gene: TRBD2
abundance: -
j_gene: TRBJ2-4
v_gene: TRBV7-2
CDR3nt: TGTGCCAGCAGCTTAGCGCGACTAGCGGGGGGCCGGGGCAAAAACATTCAGTACTTC
CDR3aa: CASSLARLAGGRGKNIQYF

d_gene: TRBD1
abundance: -
j_gene: TRBJ1-2
v_gene: TRBV5-6
CDR3nt: TGTGCCAGCAGCCAGACAGGGAAAATTTATGGCTACACCTTC
CDR3aa: CASSQTGKIYGYTF

d_gene: -
abundance: -
j_gene: TRBJ2-6
v_gene: TRBV19
CDR3nt: TGTGCCAGTAGTTACCAGGGCGCCAACGTCCTGACTTTC
CDR3aa: CASSYQGANVLTF

d_gene: -
abundance: -
j_gene: TRBJ2-7
v_gene: TRBV7-2
CDR3nt: TGTGCCAGCAGCTTAGCGGACATGATCTCCTACGAGCAGTACTTC
CDR3aa: CASSLADMISYEQYF

d_gene: TRBD1
abundance: once
j_gene: TRBJ1-2
v_gene: TRBV2
CDR3nt: TGTGCCAGCAGTGTCCCTTGGGACAGGGAAGACTATGGCTACACCTTC
CDR3aa: CASSVPWDREDYGYTF

d_gene: -
abundance: -
j_gene: TRBJ1-2
v_gene: TRBV7-9
CDR3nt: TGTGCCAGCAGCCCACGGACGCCCACGGGGGGCTACACCTTC
CDR3aa: CASSPRTPTGGYTF

d_gene: -
abundance: -
j_gene: TRBJ1-3
v_gene: TRBV6-5
CDR3nt: TGTGCCAGCAGTTACAGGGGTGCACAGGCGGGAAACACCATATATTTT
CDR3aa: CASSYRGAQAGNTIYF

d_gene: TRBD1
abundance: few
j_gene: TRBJ1-1
v_gene: TRBV11-2
CDR3nt: TGTGCCAGCAGCCCCAGTCCCGGGACAGGGTTAGATAGGACTGAAGCTTTCTTT
CDR3aa: CASSPSPGTGLDRTEAFF

d_gene: -
abundance: -
j_gene: TRBJ1-5
v_gene: TRBV28
CDR3nt: TGTGCCAGCACCAAAGGGGGGGGCCGTCAGCCCCAGCATTTT
CDR3aa: CASTKGGGRQPQHF

d_gene: TRBD1
abundance: -
j_gene: TRBJ1-2
v_gene: TRBV6-4
CDR3nt: TGTGCCAGCAGTACCGGACAGGGCGGCGATGGCTACACCTTC
CDR3aa: CASSTGQGGDGYTF

d_gene: -
abundance: -
j_gene: TRBJ2-7
v_gene: TRBV9
CDR3nt: TGTGCCAGCAGCGTAGCGGCAGGCAGAGAGACACCTTACGAGCAGTACTTC
CDR3aa: CASSVAAGRETPYEQYF

d_gene: -
abundance: -
j_gene: TRBJ2-3
v_gene: TRBV9
CDR3nt: TGTGCCAGCAGCCTCGGGACAACTCTAGATACGCAGTATTTT
CDR3aa: CASSLGTTLDTQYF

d_gene: TRBD1
abundance: -
j_gene: TRBJ1-3
v_gene: TRBV29-1
CDR3nt: TGCAGCTATCCCGGGACAGCCCTTTGGAGTGGTGGAAACACCATATATTTT
CDR3aa: CSYPGTALWSGGNTIYF